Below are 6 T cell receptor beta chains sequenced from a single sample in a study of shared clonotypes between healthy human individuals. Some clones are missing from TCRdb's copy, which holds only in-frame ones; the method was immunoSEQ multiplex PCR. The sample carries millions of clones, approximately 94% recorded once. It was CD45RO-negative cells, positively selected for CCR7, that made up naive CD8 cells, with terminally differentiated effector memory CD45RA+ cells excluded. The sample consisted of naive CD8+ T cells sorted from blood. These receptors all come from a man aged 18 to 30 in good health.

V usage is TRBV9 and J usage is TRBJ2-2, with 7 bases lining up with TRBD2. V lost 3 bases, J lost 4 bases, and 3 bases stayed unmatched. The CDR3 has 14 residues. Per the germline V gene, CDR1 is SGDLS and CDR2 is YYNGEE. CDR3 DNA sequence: TGTGCCAGCAGCGGGACTAGAGGCACCGGGGAGCTGTTTTTT. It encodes CASSGTRGTGELFF.

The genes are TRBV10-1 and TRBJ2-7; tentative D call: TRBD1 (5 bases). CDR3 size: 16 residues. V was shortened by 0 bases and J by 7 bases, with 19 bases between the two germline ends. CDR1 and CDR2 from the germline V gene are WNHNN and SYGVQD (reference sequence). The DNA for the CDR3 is TGCGCCAGCAGTGAGTCGGGCCAGGGTCCCTCAGGAGAGCAGTACTTC. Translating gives CASSESGQGPSGEQYF.

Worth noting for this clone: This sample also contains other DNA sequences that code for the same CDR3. The CDR3 protein is CASSLRGAGYGYTF. The CDR3 DNA is TGTGCCAGCAGTTTACGGGGGGCCGGTTATGGCTACACCTTC. The gene calls are TRBV28 and TRBJ1-2; possible D gene TRBD1, 6 bases. In germline, CDR1 is MDHEN, CDR2 SYDVKM. This CDR3 spans 14 amino acids. V was cut by 2 bases and J by 5 bases, with 12 bases left in between.

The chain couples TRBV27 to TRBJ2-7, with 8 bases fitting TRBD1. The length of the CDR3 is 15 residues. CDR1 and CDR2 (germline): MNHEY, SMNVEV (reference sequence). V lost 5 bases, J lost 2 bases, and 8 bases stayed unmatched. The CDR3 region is CASSPSSTGAYEQYF. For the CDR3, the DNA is TGTGCCAGCAGTCCCTCTTCGACAGGGGCCTACGAGCAGTACTTC.

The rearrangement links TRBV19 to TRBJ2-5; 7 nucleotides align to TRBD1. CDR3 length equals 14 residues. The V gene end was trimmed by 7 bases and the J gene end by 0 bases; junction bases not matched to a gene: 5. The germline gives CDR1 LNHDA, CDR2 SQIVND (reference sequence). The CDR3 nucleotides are TGTGCCAGTACCGGGGACAGATACCAAGAGACCCAGTACTTC. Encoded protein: CASTGDRYQETQYF. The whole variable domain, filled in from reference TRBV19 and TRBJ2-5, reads DGGITQSPKYLFRKEGQNVTLSCEQNLNHDAMYWYRQDPGQGLRLIYYSQIVNDFQKGDIAEGYSVSREKKESFPLTVTSAQKNPTAFYLCASTGDRYQETQYFGPGTRLLVL.

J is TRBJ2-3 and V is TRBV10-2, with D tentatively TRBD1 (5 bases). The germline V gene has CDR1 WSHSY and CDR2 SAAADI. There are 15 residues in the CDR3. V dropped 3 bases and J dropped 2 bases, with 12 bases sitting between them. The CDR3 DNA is TGCGCCAGCAGTGATCCAGGGCAATTCACAGATACGCAGTATTTT. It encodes CASSDPGQFTDTQYF.